Shown below are 29 T cell receptor beta chains from a single sample sequenced in a study. One entry per CDR3 protein, called by TCRdb with MiXCR from the 5' RACE reads. The sample includes 9,000 to 9,500 distinct CDR3 sequences, around 44% of them seen just once. Cells sorted as Tregs were CD4+, CD25+ and CD127-/low. Source material: Tregs sorted from a lymph node. Every receptor here comes from a female donor with breast cancer.

This chain links TRBV7-3 with TRBJ2-1; 7 nucleotides agree with TRBD2. V was pared by 2 bases and J by 6 bases, with 10 bases of the junction left unmatched. The germline gives CDR1 SGHTA, CDR2 FQGTGA. CDR3 size: 16 residues. CDR3 region: CASSLRAGFPSNEQFF. As DNA, the CDR3 is TGTGCCAGCAGCTTACGAGCGGGGTTCCCCTCCAATGAGCAGTTCTTC.

Notes on this clonotype: A read error may produce the germline difference seen at one junction end. The chain employs TRBV12-3 or TRBV12-4 and TRBJ2-2; 7 bases are a match to TRBD1. The CDR3 is 19 amino acids. The CDR3: CAISETLVKTGRAGGELFF. CDR3 coding DNA: TGTGCCATCAGTGAGACCCTGGTTAAGACAGGGAGAGCAGGCGGGGAGCTGTTTTTT.

This clonotype was seen more than once but under ten times. J is TRBJ1-1 and V is TRBV6-5; no clear D gene. Germline CDR1 is MNHEY and CDR2 is SVGAGI. The CDR3 length is 15 residues. Trimming stripped 6 bases from V and 0 bases from J, with 14 bases between. The CDR3 coding sequence is TGTGCCAGCAGGAACCAAGCCTCAATGAACACTGAAGCTTTCTTT. It is translated as CASRNQASMNTEAFF.

This clonotype was detected a few times. The gene calls are TRBV5-1 and TRBJ2-7; unclear D gene. The CDR3 has 14 amino acids. From germline, CDR1 is SGHRS and CDR2 YFSETQ. With 1 base removed from V and 3 bases from J, the gap between germline ends came to 11 bases. CDR3 DNA sequence: TGCGCCAGCAGCTTGCTCCACGACGGCTACGAGCAGTACTTC. Its translation: CASSLLHDGYEQYF.

In its sample, this clonotype was seen a few times. The rearrangement joins TRBV3-1 to TRBJ2-5, with D perhaps TRBD1 (5 bases). Germline CDR1 is LGHDT and CDR2 is YNNKEL (reference sequence). The V end lost 4 bases, the J end lost 0 bases, and 15 bases lay between the germline ends. This CDR3 comprises 16 residues. CDR3 protein: CASSPGEQVYQETQYF. CDR3 coding DNA: TGTGCCAGCAGCCCCGGAGAACAGGTGTACCAAGAGACCCAGTACTTC.

This chain links TRBV4-1 with TRBJ2-7; possibly TRBD2 for D (5 bases). V gave up 1 base and J gave up 3 bases, with 19 bases separating them. The CDR3 is 17 residues long. Germline V gene lookup returns CDR1 MGHRA and CDR2 YSYEKL. CDR3 nucleotides: TGCGCCAGCAGCCAAGTTATTGGACTGACGGGGAGCTACGAGCAGTACTTC. Protein: CASSQVIGLTGSYEQYF.

About this clonotype: Likely a read error: the CDR3 ends without its conserved phenylalanine or tryptophan. The chain is built from TRBV6-5 and TRBJ1-1; D possibly corresponds to TRBD1 (5 bases). This CDR3 spans 13 amino acids. V was shortened by 5 bases and J by 1 base, with 8 bases between the two germline ends. The germline gives CDR1 MNHEY, CDR2 SVGAGI. The CDR3 bases are TGTGCCAGCAGTACACAGGAGAACACTGAAGCTTTCCTT. It translates to CASSTQENTEAFL.

This clonotype was detected a few times. V gene TRBV5-1 combines with J gene TRBJ2-7; D is possibly TRBD1 (6 bases). V was clipped by 1 base and J by 5 bases, with 10 bases between them. The V gene's germline CDR1 is SGHRS and CDR2 YFSETQ. The CDR3 totals 13 residues. As DNA, the CDR3 is TGCGCCAGCAGCTTGACAGGGTCCCACGAGCAGTACTTC. It codes for CASSLTGSHEQYF.

This chain joins TRBV7-8 and TRBJ2-2; 12 bases line up with TRBD2. The germline CDR1 and CDR2 sequences are SGHVS and FQNEAQ. The CDR3 loop spans 15 amino acids. Trimming removed 6 bases from V and 4 bases from J; junction bases left unmatched: 3. As DNA, the CDR3 is TGTGCCAGCAGACCACTAGCGGGAGGCACCGGGGAGCTGTTTTTT. Translated, it gives CASRPLAGGTGELFF.

This clonotype was seen a handful of times. The chain combines TRBV27 with TRBJ2-7; no definite D call. Germline V gene sequence: CDR1 MNHEY, CDR2 SMNVEV (reference sequence). V was shortened by 3 bases and J by 3 bases, with 12 bases between the two germline ends. The CDR3 extends over 14 amino acids. The CDR3 sequence: CASSLVGLGYEQYF. CDR3 nucleotide sequence: TGTGCCAGCAGTTTGGTGGGATTAGGCTACGAGCAGTACTTC.

This clonotype showed up just a few times. V is TRBV5-1 and J is TRBJ2-1, with 12 bases that match TRBD2. V trimming: 3 bases; J trimming: 7 bases; junction bases outside the gene matches: 5. Germline CDR1 is SGHRS and CDR2 is YFSETQ. CDR3 length equals 15 residues. The CDR3 protein is CASSYPSGGANEQFF. The CDR3 bases are TGCGCCAGCAGCTATCCTAGCGGGGGGGCGAATGAGCAGTTCTTC.

This rearrangement joins TRBV20-1 to TRBJ2-3; D might be TRBD2 (5 bases). The CDR3 sequence is 16 residues long. The V gene lost 2 bases and the J gene lost 0 bases, with 15 bases spanning the gap. In germline, CDR1 is DFQATT, CDR2 SNEGSKA (reference sequence). The CDR3 coding sequence is TGCAGTGCTAGACGTCCTAGGTCTAGCAGCACAGATACGCAGTATTTT. Its translation is CSARRPRSSSTDTQYF.

The chain links TRBV7-9 to TRBJ2-2; 8 bases match TRBD1. The CDR3 is 15 residues long. The germline V gene encodes CDR1 SEHNR and CDR2 FQNEAQ (reference sequence). V trimming: 7 bases; J trimming: 4 bases; junction bases outside the gene matches: 8. The CDR3 is CASTSGGEVTGELFF. CDR3 in DNA: TGTGCCAGCACTTCAGGGGGCGAGGTCACCGGGGAGCTGTTTTTT.

The V call is TRBV13, the J call TRBJ2-2, with D hard to call. CDR1 is PRHDT, CDR2 FYEKMQ, per germline (reference sequence). The CDR3 extends over 14 amino acids. Trimming shortened V by 5 bases and J by 1 base, and 8 bases separated the two germline ends. DNA of the CDR3: TGTGCCAGCAGCCCGGCGGTGAACACCGGGGAGCTGTTTTTT. The encoded protein is CASSPAVNTGELFF.

As concerns this clonotype: The junction does not match germline at one end; this may be a read error. The J gene is TRBJ1-2, the V gene TRBV4-1; 7 positions match TRBD1. There are 16 residues in the CDR3. Germline V gene data show CDR1 as MGHRA and CDR2 as YSYEKL. The CDR3 coding sequence is TGCGCCAGCAGCCAAGATCAAACAGGGGCTAACTGTGGCTACACCTTC. Residues: CASSQDQTGANCGYTF.

The V and J genes are TRBV6-1 and TRBJ1-5; D not certain. V lost 0 bases, J lost 3 bases, and 15 bases lay in between. This CDR3 contains 17 residues. CDR1 is MNHNS and CDR2 is SASEGT in the germline V gene. Written as DNA, the CDR3 is TGTGCCAGCAGTGAAGCGGGAACACTCGGACCCAATCAGCCCCAGCATTTT. Its translation: CASSEAGTLGPNQPQHF.

Turning to this clonotype: Since no conserved phenylalanine or tryptophan closes the CDR3, a read error is the likely cause. V is TRBV6-5 and J is TRBJ1-1; 12 bases map to TRBD1. CDR1 is MNHEY, CDR2 SVGAGI, per germline. V gave up 7 bases and J gave up 0 bases; unmatched junction bases: 3. This CDR3 contains 15 residues. The CDR3 DNA is TGTGCCAGCATGGGACAGGGGGCGTTGAACACTGAAGCTTTCCTT. It specifies CASMGQGALNTEAFL.

This clonotype has more than one count but fewer than ten. The V and J genes are TRBV4-1 and TRBJ2-7; the D gene is possibly TRBD1 (6 bases). CDR3 length: 14 amino acids. V lost 3 bases, J lost 2 bases, and 11 bases lay in between. The germline V gene encodes CDR1 MGHRA and CDR2 YSYEKL. DNA of the CDR3: TGCGCCAGCAGCCACCCTGGGGGCACCTACGAGCAGTACTTC. Amino acids: CASSHPGGTYEQYF.

This clonotype appeared a few times. CDR3 DNA: TGTGCCAGCAGTGTTACCCGGGGGGGAGGCCGCGAGGGGCAGTTCTTC. Translation gives CASSVTRGGGREGQFF. This chain connects TRBV9 to TRBJ2-1; TRBD2 agrees at 8 bases. Germline V lookup: CDR1 SGDLS, CDR2 YYNGEE. The junction had 19 bases not matched to a gene; V was cut back by 5 bases and J by 12 bases. This CDR3 region has 16 residues.

As concerns this clonotype: Compared with germline, one end of the junction differs, possibly owing to a read error. The chain combines TRBV4-2 with TRBJ1-2; a weak D match, TRBD1 (6 bases). Germline V gives CDR1 LGHNA, CDR2 YNFKEQ. This CDR3 contains 14 residues. As DNA, the CDR3 is TGTGCCAGCAGCTGTTCGAGGGGGAACTGTGGCTACACCTTC. This translates into CASSCSRGNCGYTF.

The chain links TRBV20-1 to TRBJ2-5; 15 bases agree with TRBD2. Losses at the gene ends were 5 bases for V and 4 bases for J; bases not matched to a gene: 8. Germline-derived CDR1 and CDR2 are DFQATT and SNEGSKA (reference sequence). This CDR3 has 16 residues. This chain's CDR3 is CSAFRTSGRALETQYF. The CDR3 DNA is TGCAGTGCTTTCCGGACTAGCGGGAGGGCGCTAGAGACCCAGTACTTC.

This chain connects TRBV5-1 to TRBJ1-2; 7 bases match TRBD1. CDR1 SGHRS and CDR2 YFSETQ come from the germline V gene. The CDR3 runs 14 residues. With 3 bases clipped from V and 4 bases from J, the junction kept 6 bases outside the gene matches. The CDR3 here is CASSSMTGTYGYTF. The CDR3 nucleotides read TGCGCCAGCAGCTCGATGACAGGGACCTATGGCTACACCTTC.

V usage is TRBV6-1 and J usage is TRBJ2-2, with TRBD1 matching 11 bases. The length of the CDR3 is 17 residues. Germline V CDR1 and CDR2: MNHNS, SASEGT. Trimming took 7 bases from V and 6 from J; bases not matched to a gene: 13. The CDR3 DNA is TGTGCCAGCATAACTCCTCCGGGACAGGGGGTATCCGGGGAGCTGTTTTTT. Residues: CASITPPGQGVSGELFF.

The chain employs TRBV9 and TRBJ2-5, with D maybe TRBD1 (5 bases). Germline CDR1 reads SGDLS; CDR2 reads YYNGEE. Trimming pared 4 bases from V and 2 bases from J, leaving 15 bases between. The length of the CDR3 is 15 residues. CDR3 loop: CASSPGPRPQETQYF. CDR3 sequence (DNA): TGTGCCAGCAGCCCAGGGCCCCGCCCGCAAGAGACCCAGTACTTC.

This chain connects TRBV18 to TRBJ2-3; a possible D gene is TRBD1 (6 bases). The length of the CDR3 is 16 residues. The ends were cut back, 0 bases at V and 2 bases at J, with 12 bases in the middle. Germline CDR1 is KGHSH and CDR2 is LQKENI. The CDR3 region is CASSPPYGTLTDTQYF. Written as DNA, the CDR3 is TGTGCCAGCTCACCACCTTATGGGACACTCACAGATACGCAGTATTTT.

The rearrangement joins TRBV7-6 to TRBJ1-1; D is uncertain. CDR1 SGHVS and CDR2 FNYEAQ come from the germline V gene. The CDR3 runs to 13 residues. Trimming left V 5 bases short and J 0 bases short, with 7 bases between. CDR3: CASSREVNTEAFF. CDR3 nucleotides: TGTGCCAGCAGCAGGGAGGTGAACACTGAAGCTTTCTTT.

The rearrangement links TRBV5-6 to TRBJ2-7, with D possibly being TRBD2 (6 bases). The germline V and J ends were trimmed by 4 bases and 9 bases, with 17 bases remaining between them. The CDR3 has 13 amino acids. Germline V lookup: CDR1 SGHDT, CDR2 YYEEEE. CDR3 in DNA: TGTGCCAGCAGCCCCGTCGGTGAGGAGGGGCAGTACTTC. Amino acids: CASSPVGEEGQYF.

This clonotype has more than one count but fewer than ten. The rearrangement uses TRBV6-1 and TRBJ1-1, with D possibly matching TRBD1 (5 bases). The V gene lost 6 bases and the J gene lost 1 base, with 12 bases spanning the gap. CDR3 length: 14 residues. Germline V CDR1 and CDR2: MNHNS, SASEGT. In DNA form, the CDR3 reads TGTGCCAGCAGGACGGGACCCTCGAACACTGAAGCTTTCTTT. Its protein product is CASRTGPSNTEAFF.

The J gene is TRBJ2-7, the V gene TRBV27; 11 positions agree with TRBD2. Per the germline V gene, CDR1 is MNHEY and CDR2 is SMNVEV (reference sequence). Losses at the gene ends were 5 bases for V and 7 bases for J; bases not matched to a gene: 7. The CDR3 runs 14 residues. The CDR3: CASSNMGLAVEQYF. CDR3 sequence (DNA): TGTGCCAGCAGTAACATGGGACTAGCGGTTGAGCAGTACTTC.